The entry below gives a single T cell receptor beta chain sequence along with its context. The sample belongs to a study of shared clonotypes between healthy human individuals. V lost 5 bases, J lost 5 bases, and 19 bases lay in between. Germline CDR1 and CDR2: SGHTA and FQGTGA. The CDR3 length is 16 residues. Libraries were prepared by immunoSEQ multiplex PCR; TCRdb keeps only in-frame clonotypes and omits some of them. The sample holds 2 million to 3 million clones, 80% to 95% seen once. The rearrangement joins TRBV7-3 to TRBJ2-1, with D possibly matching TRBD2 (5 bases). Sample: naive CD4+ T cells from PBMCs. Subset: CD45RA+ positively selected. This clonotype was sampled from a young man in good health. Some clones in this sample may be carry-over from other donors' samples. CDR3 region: CASSPGGQPYHNEQFF. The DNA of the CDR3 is TGTGCCAGCAGCCCAGGCGGGCAGCCGTATCACAATGAGCAGTTCTTC.